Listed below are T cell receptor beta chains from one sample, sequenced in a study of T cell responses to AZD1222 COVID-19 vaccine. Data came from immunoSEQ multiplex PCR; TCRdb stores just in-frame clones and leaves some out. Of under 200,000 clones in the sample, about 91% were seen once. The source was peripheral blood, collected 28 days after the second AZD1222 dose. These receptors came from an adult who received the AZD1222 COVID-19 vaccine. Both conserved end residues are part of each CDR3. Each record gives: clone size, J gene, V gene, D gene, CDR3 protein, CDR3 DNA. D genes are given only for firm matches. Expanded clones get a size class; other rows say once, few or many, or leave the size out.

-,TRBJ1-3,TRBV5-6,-,CASSSLIMEAGNTIYF,TGTGCCAGCAGCTCCCTTATAATGGAGGCTGGAAACACCATATATTTT
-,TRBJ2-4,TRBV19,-,CASSRRGVAIQYF,TGTGCCAGTAGTAGGCGGGGTGTGGCCATTCAGTACTTC
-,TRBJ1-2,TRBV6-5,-,CASSYGGGFYGYTF,TGTGCCAGCAGTTACGGCGGGGGCTTCTATGGCTACACCTTC
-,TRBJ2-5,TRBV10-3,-,CAISPQGTGTQYF,TGTGCCATCAGTCCGCAGGGCACGGGGACCCAGTACTTC
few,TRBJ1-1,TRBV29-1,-,CSVRQGHTEAFF,TGCAGCGTTCGCCAGGGGCACACTGAAGCTTTCTTT
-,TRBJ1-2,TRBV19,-,CARHGRKTNYGYTF,TGTGCCAGACATGGACGGAAGACTAACTATGGCTACACCTTC
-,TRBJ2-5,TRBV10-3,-,CAISEIPRGSGQETQYF,TGTGCCATCAGTGAAATCCCCAGGGGTAGCGGCCAAGAGACCCAGTACTTC
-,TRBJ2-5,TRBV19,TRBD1,CASRRTGGAQETQYF,TGTGCCAGTAGAAGGACAGGGGGCGCCCAAGAGACCCAGTACTTC
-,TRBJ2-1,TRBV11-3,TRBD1,CASSLETGKTYNEQFF,TGTGCCAGCAGCTTAGAGACAGGGAAGACCTACAATGAGCAGTTCTTC
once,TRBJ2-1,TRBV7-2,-,CATGPYNEQFF,TGTGCAACTGGACCTTACAATGAGCAGTTCTTC
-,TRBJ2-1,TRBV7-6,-,CASSLGSGAHNEQFF,TGTGCCAGCAGCTTGGGATCAGGGGCCCACAATGAGCAGTTCTTC
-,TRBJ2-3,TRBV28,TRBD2,CASSPWTSEGTGTDTQYF,TGTGCCAGCAGTCCTTGGACTAGCGAGGGGACGGGCACAGATACGCAGTATTTT
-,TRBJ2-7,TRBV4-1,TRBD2,CASSPLAGGSEQYF,TGCGCCAGCAGCCCCTTAGCGGGGGGCTCCGAGCAGTACTTC
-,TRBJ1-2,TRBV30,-,CAWSGNYGYTF,TGTGCCTGGAGTGGAAACTATGGCTACACCTTC
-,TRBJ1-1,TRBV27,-,CASSSEGMNTEAFF,TGTGCCAGCAGTTCGGAAGGGATGAACACTGAAGCTTTCTTT
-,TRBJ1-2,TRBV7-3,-,CASSGGPSTNYGYTF,TGTGCCAGCAGCGGAGGACCCTCTACTAACTATGGCTACACCTTC
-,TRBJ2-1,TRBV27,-,CASNLDISSYNEQFF,TGTGCCAGCAACCTGGACATAAGCTCCTACAATGAGCAGTTCTTC
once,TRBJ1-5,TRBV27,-,CASSLVGGHQPQHF,TGTGCCAGCAGTTTGGTAGGGGGTCATCAGCCCCAGCATTTT
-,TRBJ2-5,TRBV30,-,CAWSRGAMETQYF,TGTGCCTGGAGTAGGGGTGCAATGGAGACCCAGTACTTC
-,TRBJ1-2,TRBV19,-,CASSPADKGNYGYTF,TGTGCCAGTAGCCCCGCGGACAAAGGGAACTATGGCTACACCTTC
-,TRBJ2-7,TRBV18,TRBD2,CASSGGLAGGPSYEQYF,TGTGCCAGCTCAGGGGGACTAGCGGGGGGCCCCTCCTACGAGCAGTACTTC
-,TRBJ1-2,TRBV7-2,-,CASSLDRIHTF,TGTGCCAGCAGCTTAGACAGGATCCACACCTTC
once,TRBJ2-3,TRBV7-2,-,CASSLAQAGTQYF,TGTGCCAGCAGCTTAGCGCAGGCGGGTACGCAGTATTTT
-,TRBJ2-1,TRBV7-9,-,CASSRDSSYNEQFF,TGTGCCAGCAGCCGTGACAGCTCCTACAATGAGCAGTTCTTC